This T cell receptor (beta chain) was recorded in a study of OX40 agonist ivuxolimab in advanced cancers. TCRdb keeps only in-frame clones here, not all; method: immunoSEQ multiplex PCR. The table shows some 50,000 clones, with around 87% occurring only once. General study results and limits: With doses of 0.1 to 3.0 mg/kg, CD4+ and CD8+ blood T cells had undergone clonal expansion by week 6. Also present in some nonresponders was a low level of normalized T-cell clonal expansion.

A remark on this clone: The antigen is not known.

The CDR3 sequence is 14 residues long. Trimming shortened V by 10 bases and J by 0 bases, and 15 bases separated the two germline ends. Germline CDR1 SEHNR, CDR2 FQNEAQ (reference sequence). Exclusion of a patient followed from autoimmune disease history or systemic immunosuppression. This specimen consisted of CD4+ or CD8+ T cells sorted from blood, obtained in a trial of the OX40 agonist ivuxolimab. This clonotype was obtained from an adult with an advanced solid tumor such as melanoma, head and neck, liver or kidney cancer. This chain uses TRBV7-9 with TRBJ1-1, with D hard to call. DNA of the CDR3: TGTGCCACTACGATTGGCAGTATGAACACTGAAGCTTTCTTT. Protein product: CATTIGSMNTEAFF.